This T cell receptor beta chain was sequenced during a study of cytotoxic CD8 clonotypes in ibrutinib-treated CLL. Profiling relied on immunoSEQ multiplex PCR, and the TCRdb table lists in-frame clones only, not all of them. The sample has over 120,000 clones, roughly 83% seen once; the top ten hold about 13%. This clone occurred many times. V was clipped by 0 bases and J by 7 bases, with 7 bases between them. Germline V gene lookup returns CDR1 LGHNA and CDR2 YNFKEQ. The CDR3 is 13 residues long. The sequence was obtained from a human donor with chronic lymphocytic leukemia. The sequenced sample was PBMCs, obtained after 12 months of ibrutinib treatment. The V and J genes are TRBV4-2 and TRBJ1-5; D unresolved. The CDR3 region has the DNA TGTGCCAGCAGCCAAGATTTATTACAGCCCCAGCATTTT. Its translation is CASSQDLLQPQHF.